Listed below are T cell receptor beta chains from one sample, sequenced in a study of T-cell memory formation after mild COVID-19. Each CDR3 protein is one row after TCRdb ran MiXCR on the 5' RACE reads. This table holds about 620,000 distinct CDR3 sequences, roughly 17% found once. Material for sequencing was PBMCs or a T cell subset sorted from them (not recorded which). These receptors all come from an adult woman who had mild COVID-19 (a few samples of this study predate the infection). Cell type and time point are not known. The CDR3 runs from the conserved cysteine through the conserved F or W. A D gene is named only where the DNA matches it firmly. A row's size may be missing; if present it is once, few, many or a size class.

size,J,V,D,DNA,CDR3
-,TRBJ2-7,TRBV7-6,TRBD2,TGTGCCAGCAGCCCGGGGCCTAGCGGGGGGGCCGATCGACACGAGCAGTACTTC,CASSPGPSGGADRHEQYF
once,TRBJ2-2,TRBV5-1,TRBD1,TGCGCCAGCAGCTTGAATCTTGCAGGGGGCAGCACCGGGGAGCTGATTTTT,CASSLNLAGGSTGELIF
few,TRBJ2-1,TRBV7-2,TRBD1,TGTGCCAGCAGCTCTTTAGACAGGGATGAGCAGTTCTTC,CASSSLDRDEQFF
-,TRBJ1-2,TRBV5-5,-,TGTGCCAGCAGCTTCGAGGGGCTGGGGTATGGCTACACCTTC,CASSFEGLGYGYTF
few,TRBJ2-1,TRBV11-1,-,TGTGCCAGCAGCTTAAATGGAGTGACTGAGCAGTTCTTC,CASSLNGVTEQFF
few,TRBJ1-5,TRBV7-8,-,TGTGCCAGCAGTCGGGGGCGGGGTGGTAGCAATCAGCCCCAGCATTTT,CASSRGRGGSNQPQHF
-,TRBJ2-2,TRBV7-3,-,TGTGCCAGCAGCTTACCCACCACGAACACCGGGGAGCTGTTTTTT,CASSLPTTNTGELFF
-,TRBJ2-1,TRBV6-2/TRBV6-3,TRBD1,TGTGCCAGCAGTTACTCGAGAGACAGGGGGTGGAATGAGCAGTTCTTC,CASSYSRDRGWNEQFF
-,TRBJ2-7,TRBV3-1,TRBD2,TGTGCCAGCAGCCAAAGTAGCGGGAGGCACTACGAGCAGTACTTC,CASSQSSGRHYEQYF
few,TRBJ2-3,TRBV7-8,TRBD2,TGTGCCAGCAGCTCAGAAGCCGGACTAGCGGGCCCTGGGGATACGCAGTATTTT,CASSSEAGLAGPGDTQYF
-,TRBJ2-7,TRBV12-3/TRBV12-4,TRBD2,TGTGCCAGCGCCCCTCTCGGGGGGTCACTTTCCTACGAGCAGTACTTC,CASAPLGGSLSYEQYF
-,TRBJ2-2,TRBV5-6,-,TGTGCCAGCAGACGGCGGGACAGAGACACCGGGGAGCTGTTTTTT,CASRRRDRDTGELFF
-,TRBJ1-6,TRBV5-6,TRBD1,TGTGCCAGCAGCTTACAGACAGGGTGGAATTCACCCCTCCACTTT,CASSLQTGWNSPLHF
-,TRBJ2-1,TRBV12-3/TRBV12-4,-,TGTGCCAGCAGTTTAGTGCAGGCCGAGCAGTTCTTC,CASSLVQAEQFF
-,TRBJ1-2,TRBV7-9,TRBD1,TGTGCCAGCAGCCTCGCCCCGGGGACAGGCAGTAATGGCTACACCTTC,CASSLAPGTGSNGYTF
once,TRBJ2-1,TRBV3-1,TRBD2,TGTGCCAGCAGCCGAGGACTAGCGGGAAACTACAATGAGCAGTTCTTC,CASSRGLAGNYNEQFF
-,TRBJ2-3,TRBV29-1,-,TGCAGCGCCCAGTTGACGACCCCAGATACGCAGTATTTT,CSAQLTTPDTQYF